This T cell receptor (beta chain) was profiled in a study of blood T cell repertoires in COVID-19. The wider study: The study drew acute and convalescent COVID-19 samples from the United States, Italy and Spain.

TCRdb keeps only in-frame clones here, not all; method: immunoSEQ multiplex PCR. The sample yields 300,000 or so clones, 80% to 90% seen once. V gave up 0 bases and J gave up 8 bases; unmatched junction bases: 7. Germline values: CDR1 SGDLS, CDR2 YYNGEE. CDR3 size: 15 residues. Participant age was about 18 to 95 years, and participants resided in fewer than 25 US areas. Donors of Cohort 3 who recovered were those that had two negative PCRs, clearance, or symptom resolution. The TCR was taken from a woman in her late teens or twenties who had recovered from COVID-19. The rearrangement links TRBV9 to TRBJ2-1; the match to TRBD2 covers 8 bases. The material sequenced was PBMCs or T cells enriched from blood (not recorded which). The CDR3 DNA is TGTGCCAGCAGCGTAGCCGGGACTAGGGTCGATGAGCAGTTCTTC. This gives the protein CASSVAGTRVDEQFF. Complete variable domain (other parts from reference TRBV9 and TRBJ2-1): DSGVTQTPKHLITATGQRVTLRCSPRSGDLSVYWYQQSLDQGLQFLIQYYNGEERAKGNILERFSAQQFPDLHSELNLSSLELGDSALYFCASSVAGTRVDEQFFGPGTRLTVL.